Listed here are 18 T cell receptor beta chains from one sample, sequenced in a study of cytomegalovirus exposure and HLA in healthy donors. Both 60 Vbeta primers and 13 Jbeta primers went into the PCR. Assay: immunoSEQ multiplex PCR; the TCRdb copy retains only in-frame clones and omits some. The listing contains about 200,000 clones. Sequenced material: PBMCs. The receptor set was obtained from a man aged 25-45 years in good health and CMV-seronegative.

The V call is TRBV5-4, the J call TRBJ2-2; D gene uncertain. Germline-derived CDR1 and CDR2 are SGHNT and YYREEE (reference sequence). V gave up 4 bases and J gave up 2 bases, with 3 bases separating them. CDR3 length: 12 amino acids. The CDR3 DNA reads TGTGCCAGCAGCATAAACACCGGGGAGCTGTTTTTT. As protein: CASSINTGELFF.

This chain's CDR3 is CASSLGGLDNTIYF. CDR3 DNA sequence: TGTGCCAGCAGCTTGGGGGGGCTAGACAACACCATATATTTT. This rearrangement joins TRBV5-6 to TRBJ1-3, with a tentative D call TRBD1 (6 bases). Germline lookup yields CDR1 SGHDT and CDR2 YYEEEE. The CDR3 has 14 amino acids. Trimming removed 0 bases at V and 7 bases at J, with 11 bases between.

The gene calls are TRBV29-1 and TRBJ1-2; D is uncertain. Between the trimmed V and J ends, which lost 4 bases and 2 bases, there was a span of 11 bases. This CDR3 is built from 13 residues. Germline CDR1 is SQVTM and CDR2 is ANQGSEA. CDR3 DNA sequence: TGCAGCGTTGTTGGGCAGCAAAACTATGGCTACACCTTC. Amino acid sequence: CSVVGQQNYGYTF. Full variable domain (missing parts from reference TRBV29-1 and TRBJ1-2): SAVISQKPSRDICQRGTSLTIQCQVDSQVTMMFWYRQQPGQSLTLIATANQGSEATYESGFVIDKFPISRPNLTFSTLTVSNMSPEDSSIYLCSVVGQQNYGYTFGSGTRLTVV.

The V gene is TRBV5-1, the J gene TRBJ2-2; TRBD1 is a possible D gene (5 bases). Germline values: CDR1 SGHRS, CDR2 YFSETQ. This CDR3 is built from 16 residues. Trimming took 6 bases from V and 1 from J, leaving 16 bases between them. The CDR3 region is CASKSDRTLNTGELFF. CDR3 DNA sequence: TGCGCCAGCAAATCCGACAGAACCCTGAACACCGGGGAGCTGTTTTTT.

The CDR3 DNA sequence: TGTGCCAGCTCATACCAGGGGGCACTCACAGATACGCAGTATTTT. This translates into CASSYQGALTDTQYF. The chain has TRBV18 and TRBJ2-3; 8 nucleotides align to TRBD1. The CDR3 runs to 15 residues. Trimming removed 5 bases from V and 2 bases from J; junction bases left unmatched: 6. Germline V gene lookup returns CDR1 KGHSH and CDR2 LQKENI.

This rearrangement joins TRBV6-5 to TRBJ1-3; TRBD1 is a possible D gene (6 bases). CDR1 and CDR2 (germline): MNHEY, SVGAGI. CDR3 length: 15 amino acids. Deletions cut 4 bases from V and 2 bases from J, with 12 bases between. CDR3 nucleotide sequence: TGTGCCAGCAGTTCCACAGGGAACGCTGGAAACACCATATATTTT. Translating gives CASSSTGNAGNTIYF.

As DNA, the CDR3 is TGTGCCAGCAGCTTGGTGACAGTCCACGAGCAGTACTTC. Translating it yields CASSLVTVHEQYF. V usage is TRBV5-6 and J usage is TRBJ2-7; TRBD1 might be the D (5 bases). Germline V gene lookup returns CDR1 SGHDT and CDR2 YYEEEE. This CDR3 is built from 13 residues. Trimming pared 0 bases from V and 5 bases from J, leaving 9 bases between. The full variable domain, its missing parts supplied by reference TRBV5-6 and TRBJ2-7, is DAGVTQSPTHLIKTRGQQVTLRCSPKSGHDTVSWYQQALGQGPQFIFQYYEEEERQRGNFPDRFSGHQFPNYSSELNVNALLLGDSALYLCASSLVTVHEQYFGPGTRLTVT.

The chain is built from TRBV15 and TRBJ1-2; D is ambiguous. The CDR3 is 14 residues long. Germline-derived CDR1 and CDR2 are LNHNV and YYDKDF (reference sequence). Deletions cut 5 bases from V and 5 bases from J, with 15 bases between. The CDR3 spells CATSGPDSWYGYTF. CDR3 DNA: TGTGCCACCAGCGGTCCCGATAGTTGGTATGGCTACACCTTC.

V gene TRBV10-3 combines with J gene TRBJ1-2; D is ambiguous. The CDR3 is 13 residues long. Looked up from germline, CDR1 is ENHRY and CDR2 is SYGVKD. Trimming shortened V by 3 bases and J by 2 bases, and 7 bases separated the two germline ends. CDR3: CAISETGNYGYTF. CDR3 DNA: TGTGCCATCAGTGAAACGGGGAACTATGGCTACACCTTC.

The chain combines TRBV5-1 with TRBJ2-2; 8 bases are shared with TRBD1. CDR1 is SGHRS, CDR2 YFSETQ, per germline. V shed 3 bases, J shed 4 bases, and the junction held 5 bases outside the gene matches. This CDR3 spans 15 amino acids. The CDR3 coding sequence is TGCGCCAGCAGCTCAAGGACAGGGAGCACCGGGGAGCTGTTTTTT. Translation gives CASSSRTGSTGELFF. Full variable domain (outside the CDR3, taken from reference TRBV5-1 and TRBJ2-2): KAGVTQTPRYLIKTRGQQVTLSCSPISGHRSVSWYQQTPGQGLQFLFEYFSETQRNKGNFPGRFSGRQFSNSRSEMNVSTLELGDSALYLCASSSRTGSTGELFFGEGSRLTVL.

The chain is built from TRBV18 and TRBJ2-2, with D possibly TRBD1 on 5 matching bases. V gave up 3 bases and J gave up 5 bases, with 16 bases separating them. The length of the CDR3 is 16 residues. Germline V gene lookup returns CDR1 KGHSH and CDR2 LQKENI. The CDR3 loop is CASSPSMGHETGELFF. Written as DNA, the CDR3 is TGTGCCAGCTCACCGAGCATGGGGCATGAGACCGGGGAGCTGTTTTTT. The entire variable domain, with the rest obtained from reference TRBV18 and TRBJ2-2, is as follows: NAGVMQNPRHLVRRRGQEARLRCSPMKGHSHVYWYRQLPEEGLKFMVYLQKENIIDESGMPKERFSAEFPKEGPSILRIQQVVRGDSAAYFCASSPSMGHETGELFFGEGSRLTVL.

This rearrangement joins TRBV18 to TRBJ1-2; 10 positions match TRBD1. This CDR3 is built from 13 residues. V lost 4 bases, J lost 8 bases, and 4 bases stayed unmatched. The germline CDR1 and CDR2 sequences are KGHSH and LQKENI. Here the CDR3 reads CASSRDRGNGYTF. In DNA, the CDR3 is TGTGCCAGCTCACGGGACAGGGGAAACGGCTACACCTTC. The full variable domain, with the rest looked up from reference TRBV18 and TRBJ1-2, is NAGVMQNPRHLVRRRGQEARLRCSPMKGHSHVYWYRQLPEEGLKFMVYLQKENIIDESGMPKERFSAEFPKEGPSILRIQQVVRGDSAAYFCASSRDRGNGYTFGSGTRLTVV.

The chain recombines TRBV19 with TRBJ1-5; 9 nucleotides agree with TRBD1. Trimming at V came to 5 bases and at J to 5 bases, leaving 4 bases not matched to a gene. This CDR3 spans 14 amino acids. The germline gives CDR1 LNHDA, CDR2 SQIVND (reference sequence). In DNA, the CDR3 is TGTGCCAGTAGTGCGACAGGGGGATATCAGCCCCAGCATTTT. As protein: CASSATGGYQPQHF.

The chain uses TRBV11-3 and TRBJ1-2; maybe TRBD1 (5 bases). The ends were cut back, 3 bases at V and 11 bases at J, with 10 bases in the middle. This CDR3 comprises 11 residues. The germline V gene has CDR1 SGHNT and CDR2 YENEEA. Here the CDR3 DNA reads TGTGCCAGCAGCTTTGGGGCCCAATACACCTTC. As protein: CASSFGAQYTF.

The CDR3 DNA follows: TGTGCCAGTAGTATTGGGGGGGGCACTAACAATGAGCAGTTCTTC. It translates to CASSIGGGTNNEQFF. The V gene is TRBV19, the J gene TRBJ2-1; D perhaps matches TRBD2 (7 bases). V was cut by 3 bases and J by 5 bases, with 14 bases left in between. Germline CDR1 LNHDA, CDR2 SQIVND (reference sequence). The CDR3 runs 15 residues. Full variable domain (rest looked up from reference TRBV19 and TRBJ2-1): DGGITQSPKYLFRKEGQNVTLSCEQNLNHDAMYWYRQDPGQGLRLIYYSQIVNDFQKGDIAEGYSVSREKKESFPLTVTSAQKNPTAFYLCASSIGGGTNNEQFFGPGTRLTVL.

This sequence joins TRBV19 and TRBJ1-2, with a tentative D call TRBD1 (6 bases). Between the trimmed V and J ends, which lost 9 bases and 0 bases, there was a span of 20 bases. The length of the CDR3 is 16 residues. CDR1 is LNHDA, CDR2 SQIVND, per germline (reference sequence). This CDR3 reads CASTKRTDTTNYGYTF. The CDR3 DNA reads TGTGCCAGCACTAAAAGGACAGATACCACTAACTATGGCTACACCTTC.

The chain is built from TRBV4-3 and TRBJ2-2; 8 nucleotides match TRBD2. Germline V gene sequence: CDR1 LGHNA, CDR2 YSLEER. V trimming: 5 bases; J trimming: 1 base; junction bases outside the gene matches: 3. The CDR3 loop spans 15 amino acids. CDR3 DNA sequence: TGCGCCAGCAGCTATAGCGGGGAGAACACCGGGGAGCTGTTTTTT. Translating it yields CASSYSGENTGELFF.

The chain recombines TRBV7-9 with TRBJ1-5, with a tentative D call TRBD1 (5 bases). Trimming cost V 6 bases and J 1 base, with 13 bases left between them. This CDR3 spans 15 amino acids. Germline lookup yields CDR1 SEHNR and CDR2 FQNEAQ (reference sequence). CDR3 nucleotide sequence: TGTGCCAGCAGTGGCGGACGGGGGAGCAATCAGCCCCAGCATTTT. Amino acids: CASSGGRGSNQPQHF. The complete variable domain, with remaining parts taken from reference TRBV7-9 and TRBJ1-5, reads DTGVSQNPRHKITKRGQNVTFRCDPISEHNRLYWYRQTLGQGPEFLTYFQNEAQLEKSRLLSDRFSAERPKGSFSTLEIQRTEQGDSAMYLCASSGGRGSNQPQHFGDGTRLSIL.